This T cell receptor (beta chain) was documented in a study of long-term antiretroviral therapy in people with HIV (dated by TCRdb to between 2022 and 2023). In the study overall: The earliest samples were collected about a decade before the 2015 WHO recommendation for immediate ART, when ART was typically delayed until CD4 counts fell. A retrospective serial study tested whether changes in peripheral blood TRB repertoire composition and diversity were associated with ART initiation and durable HIV suppression. The cohort contributed over 150 cryopreserved PBMC samples from around 30 adults with confirmed HIV infection, collected serially over a mean of 6 years (range 1-12). Eleven of the 30 participants with HIV were female. Test extractions of a monoclonal T-cell line alongside approximately 34 polyclonal samples showed no cross-contamination during QIAcube processing. The full study reports these points: HIV repertoires had narrower CDR3 length ranges than controls, and the network structure suggested an antigen-experienced repertoire that shifted only slightly toward naive after ART. The samples span the years 2004 to 2017, and the ART regimens used may be less effective than current regimens. Inferences about post-ART repertoire changes were limited because no data were available on ART adherence, viral resistance or therapy changes. Expanded TRB clones identified before ART initiation dominated the repertoire across all time points, though the dominance fluctuated and decreased in many PLHIV after ART. ART initiation was associated with a significant increase in TRB diversity, but diversity stayed significantly below transplant donor controls even after long-term ART. Limited PBMC availability meant only the TCR beta chain was sequenced, without alpha chain pairing. Unsorted PBMC were profiled instead of sorted CD4+ and CD8+ T cells because pre-ART samples had limited cell numbers.

This clone was observed once. Its recognized antigen is unknown. No much larger clone is present one base from it, and per-base qualities are unavailable. The CDR1 and CDR2 encoded by the germline V gene (reference sequence) are MNHEY and SMNVEV. Relative to germline, V is missing 6 bases and J is missing 1 base, with 6 bases of the junction outside any gene match. The CDR3 runs 15 amino acids, cysteine and phenylalanine included. Only CDR3 DNA remains: 45 bases, in frame from the first base. Participants were included only if at least one PBMC sample before ART initiation and at least two post-ART samples were available. Every participant with HIV received treatment in the United States of America. Before DNA extraction, cryopreserved samples containing about 0.9-10 million PBMC were thawed and washed. At the time of the earliest PBMC sample for each participant with HIV, ages ranged from roughly 23 to 60 years. Per participant, PBMC samples came from 1-4 timepoints prior to ART initiation and 2-8 timepoints following ART initiation, for a median of 7 samples. Serial HIV viral load, CD4+ T-cell count, ART history and demographic data were obtained for every participant. Genomic DNA was extracted from unsorted PBMC with a Qiagen kit on a QIAcube, with processing performed in batches of 12 samples.

Sequencing of the TRB variable region was done with the immunoSEQ hsTCRB v3.0 assay at survey level resolution. A depth of roughly 40,000-55,000 T-cell genomes per sample was targeted for TRB sequencing. An Illumina MiSeq with a v3 150-cycle kit was used to sequence the pooled TRB libraries. From the authors' description of their analysis: Repertoire analysis was run in R within a reproducible Nextflow workflow that covered QC, data transformation and analysis. LymphoSeq2, an R package for exploring AIRR-Seq data, was used to implement custom analyses. Four samples yielding fewer than 5000 total TRB sequences were excluded, leaving 150 to 200 analyzed HIV repertoires. Of the roughly 190 retained HIV repertoires, almost 60 were collected before and roughly 130 after ART initiation. Each repertoire was downsampled to 5000 TRB nucleotide sequences, and summary statistics were averaged across 100 downsampling iterations. Only TRB sequences with CDR3 regions of at least seven amino acids were retained for analysis. A Shannon entropy-derived clonality score and the Gini coefficient were used to measure diversity. In the repertoire networks, any two of the top 5000 CDR3 amino acid sequences were connected whenever the two sequences differed by an edit distance of one. Antigen specificity groups and MHC restriction were predicted for TRB CDR3 amino acid sequences with GLIPH2. Known CMV, EBV, HIV or tissue antigen associations were flagged by matching CDR3 amino acid sequences against VDJdb and McPAS-TCR. Pre-ART, post-ART and control groups were compared with Wilcoxon signed-rank tests and Holm-Bonferroni correction. Held by TCRdb, this immuneACCESS table contains in-frame sequences only and omits some clones. Under half of the omission traces to an unresolved V gene where checked; the cause of the rest is unknown. V, J and clone size were drawn from that table, and D and trimming were deduced from the DNA. The sample table lists more than 15,000 clones, around 90% of them with a count of one. The top ten hold 7% to 10% of the sample.

The V and J genes are TRBV27 and TRBJ1-2; the central 9 bases match TRBD1. Sequencing used unsorted PBMCs, obtained 0.3 years after starting antiretroviral therapy. This receptor was identified in a man aged 60 to 69 with HIV. The CDR3 region reads CASSTGGADNYGYTF. Here is the DNA: TGTGCCAGCAGCACAGGGGGCGCGGATAACTATGGCTACACCTTC.